Shown below are 25 T cell receptor beta chains from a single sample sequenced in a study of cytomegalovirus exposure and HLA in healthy donors. Primers: 60 Vbeta forward and 13 Jbeta reverse. Some clones are missing from TCRdb's copy, which holds only in-frame ones; the method was immunoSEQ multiplex PCR. This sample carries about 80,000 clones, around 60% of them seen once, and the ten largest clones take 4% to 4.5%. The sample comprised PBMCs. Source of these receptors: a male donor in good health and CMV-seropositive.

This chain links TRBV28 with TRBJ1-1; TRBD1 might be the D (5 bases). Between the trimmed V and J ends, which lost 4 bases and 0 bases, there was a span of 24 bases. Germline V gene lookup returns CDR1 MDHEN and CDR2 SYDVKM. CDR3 length equals 19 residues. CDR3: CASSYGLIRGRLMNTEAFF. The CDR3, as DNA: TGTGCCAGCAGTTACGGTCTCATCCGGGGGAGACTGATGAACACTGAAGCTTTCTTT.

The chain couples TRBV7-3 to TRBJ1-3; possible D gene TRBD1, 5 bases. This CDR3 is built from 16 residues. Germline V lookup: CDR1 SGHTA, CDR2 FQGTGA. V dropped 2 bases and J dropped 0 bases, with 11 bases sitting between them. CDR3 sequence (DNA): TGTGCCAGCAGCTTAGGGGCCCCCGCCTCTGGAAACACCATATATTTT. This sequence encodes CASSLGAPASGNTIYF. The whole variable domain, remainder taken from reference TRBV7-3 and TRBJ1-3, is GAGVSQTPSNKVTEKGKYVELRCDPISGHTALYWYRQSLGQGPEFLIYFQGTGAADDSGLPNDRFFAVRPEGSVSTLKIQRTERGDSAVYLCASSLGAPASGNTIYFGEGSWLTVV.

This clone was seen a few times. V gene TRBV7-9 combines with J gene TRBJ1-2; 7 nucleotides line up with TRBD1. Losses at the gene ends were 3 bases for V and 1 base for J; bases not matched to a gene: 2. Germline CDR1 reads SEHNR; CDR2 reads FQNEAQ (reference sequence). The CDR3 runs 14 residues. The CDR3, as DNA: TGTGCCAGCAGCTTGGGACAGAGTAACTATGGCTACACCTTC. Residues: CASSLGQSNYGYTF.

The chain is built from TRBV10-3 and TRBJ1-1; D ambiguous. V lost 6 bases, J lost 3 bases, and 17 bases lay in between. The CDR3 spans 15 residues. The germline gives CDR1 ENHRY, CDR2 SYGVKD. The CDR3, as DNA: TGTGCCATCAGCGCTATGGAGGGATTGGACACTGAAGCTTTCTTT. This codes for CAISAMEGLDTEAFF.

This chain joins TRBV30 and TRBJ2-1, with 12 bases identical to TRBD2. This CDR3 comprises 13 residues. Trimming cost V 3 bases and J 10 bases; bases outside gene matches: 4. Germline-derived CDR1 and CDR2 are GTSNPN and SVGIG (reference sequence). The CDR3 bases are TGTGCCTGGAGGACTAGCGGGAGTCGGGAGCAGTTCTTC. Amino acid sequence: CAWRTSGSREQFF.

This chain joins TRBV13 and TRBJ2-1; D is perhaps TRBD1 (5 bases). The germline gives CDR1 PRHDT, CDR2 FYEKMQ (reference sequence). This CDR3 region has 14 residues. The germline V and J ends were trimmed by 5 bases and 9 bases, with 17 bases remaining between them. The CDR3 sequence is CASSPQGRSSEQFF. CDR3 sequence (DNA): TGTGCCAGCAGCCCGCAGGGTAGGAGCAGTGAGCAGTTCTTC.

The chain's CDR3 is CASSSGQLYGYTF. The CDR3 DNA reads TGTGCCAGCAGCTCCGGACAGCTGTATGGCTACACCTTC. The gene calls are TRBV11-2 and TRBJ1-2; TRBD1 might be the D (6 bases). CDR3 length: 13 amino acids. The V and J ends lost 4 bases and 5 bases respectively, with 11 bases between them. The germline V gene has CDR1 SGHAT and CDR2 FQNNGV.

About this clone itself: The conserved final phenylalanine or tryptophan is absent from the CDR3, which likely points to a read error. It is unclear where the CDR3 begins or ends on the DNA, so no DNA is shown, and the CDR3 is as TCRdb lists it. The V and J genes are TRBV2 and TRBJ2-3; the DNA was not compared with TRBD2, the D call given in the table. Germline lookup yields CDR1 SNHLY and CDR2 FYNNEI. The length of the CDR3 is 16 amino acids, counting both ends. This CDR3 is CASSPTSGGADTQYFP.

The CDR3 DNA is TGTGCCACAAAACCACCGGGACTAACAACCGGGGAGCTGTTTTTT. Its protein is CATKPPGLTTGELFF. The chain combines TRBV19 with TRBJ2-2, with TRBD2 matching over 7 bases. The J segment lost 5 bases and the V segment lost 10 bases, leaving 13 bases of the junction unmatched. CDR1 LNHDA and CDR2 SQIVND come from the germline V gene (reference sequence). CDR3 length: 15 residues.

The gene calls are TRBV27 and TRBJ1-5, with D possibly matching TRBD1 (5 bases). Germline V gene lookup returns CDR1 MNHEY and CDR2 SMNVEV (reference sequence). This CDR3 is 14 amino acids long. Trimming cost V 3 bases and J 4 bases, with 10 bases left between them. The CDR3, as DNA: TGTGCCAGCAGTTTTAGCGGGGCAAATCAGCCCCAGCATTTT. Protein product: CASSFSGANQPQHF.

The chain carries TRBV9 and TRBJ1-1; D is perhaps TRBD1 (5 bases). Germline-derived CDR1 and CDR2 are SGDLS and YYNGEE. CDR3 length: 15 amino acids. The V end lost 0 bases, the J end lost 7 bases, and 16 bases lay between the germline ends. CDR3 bases: TGTGCCAGCAGCGTAGGTAGCGGGACGTTGAATGAAGCTTTCTTT. Residues: CASSVGSGTLNEAFF.

V is TRBV5-1 and J is TRBJ2-3; possible D gene TRBD2, 5 bases. Germline V CDR1 and CDR2: SGHRS, YFSETQ. The CDR3 length is 14 residues. The V end lost 3 bases, the J end lost 2 bases, and 10 bases lay between the germline ends. DNA of the CDR3: TGCGCCAGCAGCTCGGGAACTTACACAGATACGCAGTATTTT. It is translated as CASSSGTYTDTQYF.

The rearrangement uses TRBV11-1 and TRBJ1-1; D is ambiguous. Per germline, CDR1 SGHAT and CDR2 FQDESV (reference sequence). The CDR3 contains 11 residues. Trimming took off 7 bases at V and 3 bases at J, with 6 bases between the two ends. The CDR3 protein is CASTVDTEAFF. The CDR3 nucleotides are TGTGCCAGCACGGTTGACACTGAAGCTTTCTTT.

As for this clone: Different DNA sequences within this sample yield the same CDR3. V and J are TRBV5-1 and TRBJ2-5; D is possibly TRBD2 (5 bases). Trimming took off 0 bases at V and 5 bases at J, with 11 bases between the two ends. Germline lookup yields CDR1 SGHRS and CDR2 YFSETQ. CDR3 length: 14 amino acids. The CDR3 DNA reads as TGCGCCAGCAGCTTGGCCGGCGGGCAGGAGACCCAGTACTTC. Translation: CASSLAGGQETQYF.

This clone was seen more than once but under ten times. The chain combines TRBV5-1 with TRBJ1-5, with D possibly being TRBD1 (6 bases). The CDR3 has 14 amino acids. CDR1 is SGHRS and CDR2 is YFSETQ in the germline V gene. Trimming took 4 bases from V and 3 from J, leaving 11 bases between them. In DNA, the CDR3 is TGCGCCAGCAGCATGGACAGTTCCAATCAGCCCCAGCATTTT. Amino acid sequence: CASSMDSSNQPQHF.

This chain joins TRBV7-8 and TRBJ2-3; possibly TRBD2 for D (6 bases). CDR3 length: 16 residues. Germline V gene data show CDR1 as SGHVS and CDR2 as FQNEAQ. Deletions cut 1 base from V and 2 bases from J, with 13 bases between. This chain's CDR3 is CASSLEGGAFTDTQYF. The CDR3 coding sequence is TGTGCCAGCAGCTTAGAAGGCGGGGCGTTCACAGATACGCAGTATTTT.

The CDR3 DNA reads TGTGCCAGCAGTTTAATCCCCCGGGGTGATGGCTACACCTTC. Translation: CASSLIPRGDGYTF. The V gene is TRBV27, the J gene TRBJ1-2; D is unclear. In germline, CDR1 is MNHEY, CDR2 SMNVEV (reference sequence). The V gene lost 2 bases and the J gene lost 6 bases, with 13 bases spanning the gap. The CDR3 extends over 14 amino acids.

The chain uses TRBV9 and TRBJ1-4, with TRBD1 matching 8 bases. Germline trimming cut 4 bases from V and 5 bases from J; bases unmatched to any gene: 7. The length of the CDR3 is 15 residues. Germline CDR1 and CDR2: SGDLS and YYNGEE. The CDR3 region has the DNA TGTGCCAGCAGCCCCCGGACAGGGTGGAATGAAAAACTGTTTTTT. Translated, it gives CASSPRTGWNEKLFF.

The rearrangement joins TRBV11-3 to TRBJ1-4, with 9 bases fitting TRBD1. The trim removed 5 bases at V and 8 bases at J, leaving 9 bases unmatched. This CDR3 has 15 amino acids. In germline, CDR1 is SGHNT, CDR2 YENEEA. In DNA form, the CDR3 reads TGTGCCAGCAGCCAAGGGACAGGGCAAGAAGAAAAACTGTTTTTT. Its translation: CASSQGTGQEEKLFF.

The chain is built from TRBV23-1 and TRBJ1-6; 10 bases line up with TRBD1. TRBV23-1 is known as an ORF, though its function is uncertain. The CDR3 is 18 amino acids. With V trimmed by 0 bases and J by 7 bases, 9 bases remained unmatched. The DNA of the CDR3 is TGCGCCAGCAGTCAATCAACCCCGGGGACAGGGGTCAATTCACCCCTCCACTTT. Protein sequence: CASSQSTPGTGVNSPLHF.

This rearrangement joins TRBV6-1 to TRBJ1-2; 10 nucleotides match TRBD1. CDR3 length equals 14 residues. Germline CDR1 is MNHNS and CDR2 is SASEGT. Trimming took 3 bases from V and 10 from J; bases not matched to a gene: 8. CDR3 DNA sequence: TGTGCCAGCAGTGACCCTGGGACAGGGGTTAACTACACCTTC. Its protein is CASSDPGTGVNYTF.

The genes are TRBV29-1 and TRBJ2-1; 8 nucleotides match TRBD2. The V gene end was trimmed by 7 bases and the J gene end by 11 bases; junction bases not matched to a gene: 4. The CDR3 covers 10 residues. Germline loops: CDR1 SQVTM, CDR2 ANQGSEA. CDR3 sequence (DNA): TGCAGCGCTGAGCGGGGGCAGCAGTTCTTC. Translating it yields CSAERGQQFF.

This clone was picked up a small number of times. V and J are TRBV7-3 and TRBJ1-1, with 10 positions matching TRBD1. The V segment lost 4 bases and the J segment 3 bases; nucleotides outside the gene matches: 8. Germline values: CDR1 SGHTA, CDR2 FQGTGA. CDR3 length: 16 residues. The DNA for the CDR3 is TGTGCCAGCAGCTCCGACAGGGGGCGAGGGGACACTGAAGCTTTCTTT. Translating it yields CASSSDRGRGDTEAFF.

This clone is medium-sized. The chain is built from TRBV10-3 and TRBJ2-7, with 13 positions matching TRBD2. Germline CDR1 is ENHRY and CDR2 is SYGVKD. This CDR3 spans 14 amino acids. V was clipped by 3 bases and J by 7 bases; unmatched bases: 3. The CDR3 nucleotides are TGTGCCATCAGTGACACGACTAGCGGGAGGGAGCAGTACTTC. Translated: CAISDTTSGREQYF.

This chain joins TRBV13 and TRBJ1-1, with D possibly TRBD1 on 5 matching bases. Trimming stripped 5 bases from V and 4 bases from J, with 23 bases between. The CDR3 has 17 amino acids. CDR1 and CDR2 from the germline V gene are PRHDT and FYEKMQ (reference sequence). The CDR3 sequence is CASSLELDQGSGTEAFF. DNA for the CDR3: TGTGCCAGCAGCCTCGAGCTTGACCAGGGTAGTGGCACTGAAGCTTTCTTT.